The rows below give T cell receptor beta chains drawn from one sample of a study of OX40 agonist ivuxolimab in advanced cancers. TCRdb's table, derived via immunoSEQ multiplex PCR, lists solely in-frame clones and lacks some. Of 25,000 to 35,000 clones listed, 65% to 85% are singletons. Sequencing was performed on CD4+ or CD8+ T cells sorted from blood, taken in a trial of the OX40 agonist ivuxolimab. Source of these receptors: an adult with an advanced solid tumor such as melanoma, head and neck, liver or kidney cancer. Each CDR3 is given with its conserved first and last residue. Each record gives: CDR3 DNA, CDR3 protein, D gene, clone size, V gene, J gene, CDR3 length. D genes are given only for firm matches. Rows may omit the clone size; those that give it use once, few, many or a size class.

CDR3nt: TGTGCCAGCAGCGCGGGAACACAGGGGATGCACACCTTC; CDR3aa: CASSAGTQGMHTF; d_gene: TRBD1; abundance: -; v_gene: TRBV9; j_gene: TRBJ1-2; len: 13
CDR3nt: TGTGCCAGCAGTTCAGGGACTTTCACGGGAGGCTACACCTTC; CDR3aa: CASSSGTFTGGYTF; d_gene: -; abundance: -; v_gene: TRBV6-5; j_gene: TRBJ1-2; len: 14
CDR3nt: TGTGCCAGCAGAGAAATCGGGGGGTACACAGATACGCAGTATTTT; CDR3aa: CASREIGGYTDTQYF; d_gene: TRBD2; abundance: -; v_gene: TRBV9; j_gene: TRBJ2-3; len: 15
CDR3nt: TGCGCCAGCAGCTCGAGGACAGTTTATGGCTACACCTTC; CDR3aa: CASSSRTVYGYTF; d_gene: -; abundance: -; v_gene: TRBV4-1; j_gene: TRBJ1-2; len: 13
CDR3nt: TGTGCCAGCAGCCCCCCGGGCCGAGATACGCAGTATTTT; CDR3aa: CASSPPGRDTQYF; d_gene: -; abundance: -; v_gene: TRBV6-6; j_gene: TRBJ2-3; len: 13
CDR3nt: TGTGCCAGCAGTGACATGGGGAACACTGAAGCTTTCTTT; CDR3aa: CASSDMGNTEAFF; d_gene: -; abundance: -; v_gene: TRBV6-1; j_gene: TRBJ1-1; len: 13
CDR3nt: TGTGCCAGCAGTTCCGGGACATCATACGACGAGCAGTACTTC; CDR3aa: CASSSGTSYDEQYF; d_gene: -; abundance: -; v_gene: TRBV11-2; j_gene: TRBJ2-7; len: 14
CDR3nt: TGTGCCAGCAGTTTATGGGGCCGTGGGGCGACAGGGACAGAGACCCAGTACTTC; CDR3aa: CASSLWGRGATGTETQYF; d_gene: TRBD1; abundance: -; v_gene: TRBV27; j_gene: TRBJ2-5; len: 18
CDR3nt: TGTGCCAGCAGTGACACAGCGGGAGAGACCCAGTACTTC; CDR3aa: CASSDTAGETQYF; d_gene: -; abundance: -; v_gene: TRBV2; j_gene: TRBJ2-5; len: 13
CDR3nt: TGCGCCAGCAGCTTGCTGGGACAGGGTAACCACGAGCAGTACTTC; CDR3aa: CASSLLGQGNHEQYF; d_gene: TRBD1; abundance: -; v_gene: TRBV5-1; j_gene: TRBJ2-7; len: 15
CDR3nt: TGTGCCACCAGTCAGGGCTCATGGCCCTACGAGCAGTACTTC; CDR3aa: CATSQGSWPYEQYF; d_gene: -; abundance: once; v_gene: TRBV15; j_gene: TRBJ2-7; len: 14
CDR3nt: TGCGCCAGCAGCCAAGAGGTCCCTGGGGGAGCTTGGACTGAAGCTTTCTTT; CDR3aa: CASSQEVPGGAWTEAFF; d_gene: -; abundance: -; v_gene: TRBV4-3; j_gene: TRBJ1-1; len: 17
CDR3nt: TGCAGTGCTAAGGTTAGGGAGCAGTACTTC; CDR3aa: CSAKVREQYF; d_gene: -; abundance: -; v_gene: TRBV20-1; j_gene: TRBJ2-7; len: 10
CDR3nt: TGTGCCAGCAGTGAATTGGACAACCTGAACACTGAAGCTTTCTTT; CDR3aa: CASSELDNLNTEAFF; d_gene: -; abundance: once; v_gene: TRBV25-1; j_gene: TRBJ1-1; len: 15
CDR3nt: TGTGCCTGGAGTTTTGGGGGAGCTATACTCTACGAGCAGTACTTC; CDR3aa: CAWSFGGAILYEQYF; d_gene: -; abundance: -; v_gene: TRBV30; j_gene: TRBJ2-7; len: 15
CDR3nt: TGCAGCGTTGAGGACTGGCCTCGGGAGCAGTTCTTC; CDR3aa: CSVEDWPREQFF; d_gene: -; abundance: once; v_gene: TRBV29-1; j_gene: TRBJ2-1; len: 12
CDR3nt: TGTGCCAGTAGTATAGGCAGACTTTACGAGCAGTACTTC; CDR3aa: CASSIGRLYEQYF; d_gene: -; abundance: -; v_gene: TRBV19; j_gene: TRBJ2-7; len: 13
CDR3nt: TGTGCCAGCAGTCCGGGACAGGGGCAATACGAGCAGTACTTC; CDR3aa: CASSPGQGQYEQYF; d_gene: TRBD1; abundance: -; v_gene: TRBV5-5; j_gene: TRBJ2-7; len: 14
CDR3nt: TGTGCCAGCAGCCTCCGGGACAGGGGGACCGGGGAGCTGTTTTTT; CDR3aa: CASSLRDRGTGELFF; d_gene: TRBD1; abundance: medium-sized; v_gene: TRBV7-9; j_gene: TRBJ2-2; len: 15
CDR3nt: TGCAGCGTTGAAGGGCTTGGTTTGAGGGGGAGCTCCTACGAGCAGTACTTC; CDR3aa: CSVEGLGLRGSSYEQYF; d_gene: -; abundance: -; v_gene: TRBV29-1; j_gene: TRBJ2-7; len: 17
CDR3nt: TGTGCCAGCAGCGGAAGACTAGCGGGAGGAAATCCCGAGCAGTACTTC; CDR3aa: CASSGRLAGGNPEQYF; d_gene: TRBD2; abundance: -; v_gene: TRBV11-3; j_gene: TRBJ2-7; len: 16
CDR3nt: TGTGCCACCAGCAGAGGGAGACAGTTATATGGCTACACCTTC; CDR3aa: CATSRGRQLYGYTF; d_gene: -; abundance: -; v_gene: TRBV15; j_gene: TRBJ1-2; len: 14
CDR3nt: TGTGCCAGCAGTTTAGTAGCGGGTACCTACAATGAGCAGTTCTTC; CDR3aa: CASSLVAGTYNEQFF; d_gene: TRBD2; abundance: -; v_gene: TRBV27; j_gene: TRBJ2-1; len: 15